A single sample gave rise to the 13 T cell receptor beta chains below, sequenced in a study of T cells after yellow fever vaccination. TCRdb reanalysed the 5' RACE reads using MiXCR and keeps one entry per CDR3 protein. The table includes about 99,000 distinct CDR3 sequences, roughly 6% detected once. The sequenced sample was CD8+ T cells sorted from PBMCs, obtained 10 days after the yellow fever booster vaccination. The origin of the receptors is a man aged 18 to 29 who received the YFV17D yellow fever vaccine.

This sequence joins TRBV12-3 or TRBV12-4 and TRBJ2-3; 9 positions match TRBD2. J was trimmed by 4 bases and V by 7 bases; bases with no gene match: 12. CDR3 length: 16 residues. The CDR3 spells CASTPFGGGASDTQYF. The CDR3 DNA sequence: TGTGCCAGCACCCCTTTCGGCGGGGGGGCCTCAGATACGCAGTATTTT.

The V and J genes are TRBV4-1 and TRBJ2-1; no firm D call. V was shortened by 2 bases and J by 8 bases, with 7 bases between the two germline ends. The CDR3 has 12 amino acids. Germline CDR1 reads MGHRA; CDR2 reads YSYEKL. The CDR3 sequence: CASSQPQDEQFF. CDR3 nucleotide sequence: TGCGCCAGCAGCCAACCCCAGGATGAGCAGTTCTTC.

This chain uses TRBV4-2 with TRBJ2-1; 10 positions agree with TRBD2. The CDR3 contains 15 residues. Germline CDR1 and CDR2: LGHNA and YNFKEQ. The junction had 6 bases not matched to a gene; V was cut back by 1 base and J by 9 bases. In DNA, the CDR3 is TGTGCCAGCAGCCAAGTCAGCGGGGGGGCCGGTGAGCAGTTCTTC. Translating gives CASSQVSGGAGEQFF.

This clonotype was seen ten or more times. The V and J genes are TRBV7-2 and TRBJ2-7; D might be TRBD2 (7 bases). This CDR3 is 17 amino acids long. In germline, CDR1 is SGHTA, CDR2 FQGNSA. The ends were cut back, 2 bases at V and 0 bases at J, with 17 bases in the middle. The CDR3 DNA reads TGTGCCAGCAGCTTAAGGCCGGGGGGCTCCCACTCCTACGAGCAGTACTTC. Its translation: CASSLRPGGSHSYEQYF.

In its sample, this clonotype was seen many times. The chain recombines TRBV10-2 with TRBJ2-7, with 7 positions matching TRBD2. The length of the CDR3 is 11 residues. After removal of 6 bases from V and 5 bases from J, the junction contained 1 base not matched to a gene. Germline lookup yields CDR1 WSHSY and CDR2 SAAADI. The CDR3 protein is CASSGGNEQYF. CDR3 nucleotides: TGCGCCAGCAGCGGGGGGAACGAGCAGTACTTC.

In the case of this clonotype: Sequence at one end of the junction differs from germline and may be a read error. The rearrangement joins TRBV7-9 to TRBJ2-2; TRBD1 matches 8 bases. The CDR3 is made up of 15 amino acids. Looked up from germline, CDR1 is SEHNR and CDR2 is FQNEAQ (reference sequence). As DNA, the CDR3 is TGTGCCAGCGGCTTCGGACAGGGAATCGGCGGGGAGCTGTTTTTT. This sequence encodes CASGFGQGIGGELFF.

This sequence joins TRBV13 and TRBJ1-2; D is undetermined. V was pared by 6 bases and J by 0 bases, with 14 bases between. Germline loops: CDR1 PRHDT, CDR2 FYEKMQ (reference sequence). CDR3 length: 15 residues. The CDR3 spells CASSVGGIPNYGYTF. The CDR3, as DNA: TGTGCCAGCAGTGTCGGCGGTATCCCTAACTATGGCTACACCTTC.

V usage is TRBV5-8 and J usage is TRBJ1-1; D uncertain. Deletions cut 2 bases from V and 1 base from J, with 12 bases between. The CDR3 spans 15 residues. Germline V gives CDR1 SGHTS, CDR2 YDEGEE. DNA for the CDR3: TGTGCCAGCAGCTTAACGGGTTCAAGGAACACTGAAGCTTTCTTT. Translated, it gives CASSLTGSRNTEAFF.

This clonotype was seen a few times. The V gene is TRBV29-1, the J gene TRBJ2-3, with 8 bases matching TRBD2. The CDR3 contains 15 residues. V lost 4 bases, J lost 1 base, and 7 bases stayed unmatched. The germline V gene has CDR1 SQVTM and CDR2 ANQGSEA. CDR3 coding DNA: TGCAGCGTTGTTATGGGGCGGGGGGGCACAGATACGCAGTATTTT. Residues: CSVVMGRGGTDTQYF.

This clonotype turned up a few times. This chain joins TRBV4-2 and TRBJ2-4; no clear D. Per the germline V gene, CDR1 is LGHNA and CDR2 is YNFKEQ. The CDR3 loop spans 15 amino acids. Trimming removed 1 base at V and 7 bases at J, with 14 bases between. Here the CDR3 reads CASSQGVGSGNIQYF. In DNA, the CDR3 is TGTGCCAGCAGCCAAGGGGTGGGCTCTGGGAACATTCAGTACTTC.

V gene TRBV4-3 combines with J gene TRBJ1-1; D not certain. The CDR3 has 16 amino acids. The V gene's germline CDR1 is LGHNA and CDR2 YSLEER. V gave up 3 bases and J gave up 4 bases, with 18 bases separating them. The CDR3 here is CASSHYLSTEGTEAFF. The CDR3 nucleotides read TGCGCCAGCAGCCACTACCTTTCCACGGAGGGCACTGAAGCTTTCTTT.

V is TRBV15 and J is TRBJ1-5; D gene uncertain. CDR1 is LNHNV, CDR2 YYDKDF, per germline (reference sequence). This CDR3 is built from 15 residues. The V end was cut by 1 base, the J end by 2 bases, with 9 bases between. CDR3: CATSRGKGGNQPQHF. The CDR3 region has the DNA TGTGCCACCAGCAGAGGCAAGGGTGGCAATCAGCCCCAGCATTTT.

In this sample, this clonotype turned up many times. The CDR3 reads CASSLWRSTDTQYF. The CDR3 DNA sequence: TGCGCCAGCAGCTTGTGGCGGAGCACAGATACGCAGTATTTT. The chain is built from TRBV5-1 and TRBJ2-3; D call uncertain. Trimming cost V 1 base and J 0 bases, with 6 bases left between them. CDR1 is SGHRS, CDR2 YFSETQ, per germline. The CDR3 has 14 residues.